This TCR beta chain was obtained from a study of T cell clonotyping in hematopoietic cell transplantation. A note on this clone: Its antigen is still unknown.

The data were produced by immunoSEQ multiplex PCR, yet TCRdb's version contains in-frame clones alone and is incomplete. This sample has 2,000 or so clones, with around 91% found just once. General study results and limits: After transplant, recipient diversity fell while pathologically expanded clonotypes grew through day 180.

Trimming removed 4 bases from V and 0 bases from J, with 3 bases in between. CDR3 length equals 12 residues. Germline CDR1 reads SQVTM; CDR2 reads ANQGSEA. Here the sequenced sample was PBMCs, taken at the time of graft-versus-host disease after allogeneic stem cell transplant. The TCR originated in a male patient between 18 and 35 years old who had an allogeneic stem cell transplant from a related donor, so the T cells may come from the graft donor. Some clones in this sample may be carry-over from other donors' samples. This rearrangement joins TRBV29-1 to TRBJ1-4; D gene uncertain. This chain's CDR3 is CSVVTTNEKLFF. The DNA for the CDR3 is TGCAGCGTTGTAACAACTAATGAAAAACTGTTTTTT.